This TCR beta chain was captured in a study of CDR3 diversity in severe acne. TCRdb passed the PCR reads through MiXCR, listing each CDR3 protein once. The sample carries about 85,000 distinct CDR3 sequences, 45% to 50% recorded once. In regard to this clonotype: One end of the junction is discordant with germline, which a read error may explain.

Per germline, CDR1 MRHNA and CDR2 SNTAGT. The CDR3 has 14 amino acids. This sequence originates from a male donor in good health, serving as a control. What was sequenced was blood. The chain has TRBV6-4 and TRBJ1-4, with TRBD1 identical over 9 bases. Here the CDR3 reads CASRPGQGNEKLSF. The DNA of the CDR3 is TGTGCCAGCAGACCGGGACAGGGAAATGAAAAACTGTCTTTT.